A selection of T cell receptor beta chains follows, all from one sample in a study of regulatory dendritic cells for organ transplantation. Clones were sequenced by immunoSEQ multiplex PCR, and TCRdb holds only the in-frame ones, with some missing. Here the sample spans roughly 35,000 clones, 85% to 90% being singletons. Sequences were obtained from naive CD4+ T cells from blood. These receptors all stem from a human donor in good health. Both conserved end residues are trimmed from each CDR3. Clone size is stated in some rows and not others, as once, few, many or a class when expanded.

CDR3aa	j_gene	v_gene	abundance
ASSYRGSGENIQY	TRBJ2-4	TRBV6-5	once
ASSLSSGEWDIQY	TRBJ2-4	TRBV7-2	.
ASSGTVLYEQY	TRBJ2-7	TRBV28	.
ASSQTNQEAKNIQY	TRBJ2-4	TRBV7-8	.
ASRAGTVNTGELF	TRBJ2-2	TRBV6-5	.
ASSYGTLGEKLF	TRBJ1-4	TRBV6-6	once
ASSAEGTTKQF	TRBJ2-1	TRBV19	.
ASSVGTSGETGELF	TRBJ2-2	TRBV9	.
ASTPPGQGKGTDTQY	TRBJ2-3	TRBV2	.
ASRAPDYSNQPQH	TRBJ1-5	TRBV28	once
ASSPTMTYGYT	TRBJ1-2	TRBV6-5	.
ASQEPGGYEQY	TRBJ2-7	TRBV6-5	.
ASSYSSGGSPLH	TRBJ1-6	TRBV6-5	.
ASSSSPTGYEQY	TRBJ2-7	TRBV13	.
ASSYSNRYNEQF	TRBJ2-1	TRBV6-5	.
AWSRTVQETQY	TRBJ2-5	TRBV30	.
ASSWGLSQMRTDTQY	TRBJ2-3	TRBV5-1	.
ASSPLGKGGAGGELF	TRBJ2-2	TRBV18	.
ASSLAGAGETQY	TRBJ2-5	TRBV7-3	.
ASSLAGAGNTEAF	TRBJ1-1	TRBV7-2	.
ASSDPGQPQH	TRBJ1-5	TRBV18	few
ASSAYILTEAF	TRBJ1-1	TRBV2	once
ASSETGGINQPQH	TRBJ1-5	TRBV6-1	.
ASSLEHPTAGGYEQY	TRBJ2-7	TRBV7-2	.
ASSLAPGLVEQF	TRBJ2-1	TRBV5-8	.
ASSLRGSYEQY	TRBJ2-7	TRBV28	.